Each of the 11 T cell receptor beta chains below was sequenced from the same sample in a study of regulatory T cells in long-lasting Graves disease. HTBI primers from iRepertoire and Arm-PCR of CDR3 regions yielded the TCR beta libraries. TCRdb re-analysed the multiplex PCR reads in MiXCR, keeping a single row per CDR3 protein. The table includes some 560,000 distinct CDR3 sequences, 16% detected once. Noted time point: newly diagnosed GD, antithyroid drugs for less than 3 months. Extracted RNA from PBMCs served as the source of the TCR library. These data were also reused for a study on T cells in Graves' hyperthyroidism and ophthalmopathy.

The sequences come from peripheral blood mononuclear cells (PBMCs), collected at new diagnosis, from a patient treated with antithyroid drugs. The source is a middle-aged woman with Graves disease.

V and J are TRBV11-2 and TRBJ1-5; the match to TRBD1 covers 7 bases. In germline, CDR1 is SGHAT, CDR2 FQNNGV. The CDR3 consists of 14 residues. J lost 2 bases, V lost 9 bases, and 7 bases had no gene match. CDR3 in DNA: TGTGCCAGTCTCCGGGACAGAGGCAATCAGCCCCAGCATTTT. It specifies CASLRDRGNQPQHF.

This clonotype was detected many times. The genes are TRBV7-2 and TRBJ2-5, with 7 bases lining up with TRBD1. The ends lost 2 bases at V and 5 bases at J; junction bases unmatched: 8. Germline CDR1 reads SGHTA; CDR2 reads FQGNSA. This CDR3 comprises 15 residues. CDR3 sequence (DNA): TGTGCCAGCAGCTTAAGCGGCAGGGGGTGGGAGACCCAGTACTTC. Its translation: CASSLSGRGWETQYF.

About this clonotype itself: This may come from a read error, since a much larger clone is one base off. The chain links TRBV2 to TRBJ1-4; no firm D call. CDR1 is SNHLY, CDR2 FYNNEI, per germline. The CDR3 is 15 amino acids. Here the CDR3 reads CAGSESGQPNEKLFF. The CDR3 coding sequence is TGTGCCGGCAGTGAATCTGGGCAGCCGAATGAAAAACTGTTTTTT.

The V call is TRBV19, the J call TRBJ1-2, with a tentative D call TRBD1 (6 bases). V was trimmed by 5 bases and J by 8 bases, leaving 15 bases between them. The CDR3 has 13 residues. CDR1 is LNHDA and CDR2 is SQIVND in the germline V gene (reference sequence). For the CDR3, the DNA is TGTGCCAGTAGTGAGGCGGGGGGCTTCGGCTACACCTTC. This encodes CASSEAGGFGYTF.

This clonotype showed up many times. This chain connects TRBV5-4 to TRBJ2-5; D is ambiguous. Trimming pared 3 bases from V and 4 bases from J, leaving 10 bases between. CDR3 length equals 13 residues. Germline lookup yields CDR1 SGHNT and CDR2 YYREEE (reference sequence). CDR3 in amino acids: CASSSPRAETQYF. The CDR3 DNA follows: TGTGCCAGCAGCTCCCCCCGGGCAGAGACCCAGTACTTC.

This clonotype was detected only a few times. The chain employs TRBV6-1 and TRBJ1-1; 8 positions match TRBD1. Germline V gene lookup returns CDR1 MNHNS and CDR2 SASEGT. The CDR3 contains 11 residues. J gave up 10 bases and V 7 bases, and 5 bases lay outside the gene matches. The CDR3 coding sequence is TGTGCCAGCAAAACAACAGGGGGAGCTTTCTTT. As protein: CASKTTGGAFF.

This clonotype was observed a few times. This CDR3 reads CASSLAEFLAETQYF. CDR3 nucleotides: TGTGCCAGCAGCTTAGCTGAGTTCCTAGCAGAGACCCAGTACTTC. The J gene is TRBJ2-5, the V gene TRBV7-9; D is perhaps TRBD2 (5 bases). Germline CDR1 and CDR2: SEHNR and FQNEAQ (reference sequence). There are 15 residues in the CDR3. Trimming removed 0 bases from V and 4 bases from J, with 12 bases in between.

This clonotype was seen many times. This chain joins TRBV6-2 or TRBV6-3 and TRBJ2-7; the D is unclear. Per germline, CDR1 MNHEY and CDR2 SVGEGT. Trimming stripped 4 bases from V and 0 bases from J, with 19 bases between. The CDR3 has 17 amino acids. The CDR3 here is CASSLSYGPTSSYEQYF. The DNA for the CDR3 is TGTGCCAGCAGTTTAAGTTACGGACCTACAAGCTCCTACGAGCAGTACTTC.

This clonotype has more than one count but fewer than ten. The CDR3 nucleotides read TGTGCCAGCTCATCTGGACAAGAAGGAGCATCCCAGCATTTT. It is translated as CASSSGQEGASQHF. The rearrangement links TRBV18 to TRBJ1-5, with a tentative D call TRBD1 (5 bases). The CDR3 has 14 residues. With 5 bases removed from V and 11 bases from J, the gap between germline ends came to 19 bases. Germline V gene lookup returns CDR1 KGHSH and CDR2 LQKENI.

The CDR3 loop reads CASSDAPRAPQHF. DNA for the CDR3: TGTGCCAGTAGCGACGCCCCGCGGGCGCCCCAGCATTTT. The chain links TRBV19 to TRBJ1-5; D is undetermined. The CDR3 totals 13 residues. Trimming pared 6 bases from V and 9 bases from J, leaving 15 bases between. The V gene's germline CDR1 is LNHDA and CDR2 SQIVND (reference sequence).

The chain combines TRBV3-1 with TRBJ1-5, with 7 nucleotides matching TRBD1. V lost 4 bases to trimming and J lost 8 bases; unmatched junction nucleotides: 5. In germline, CDR1 is LGHDT, CDR2 YNNKEL (reference sequence). The CDR3 consists of 13 residues. CDR3 amino acids: CASSLTGLEPQHF. DNA of the CDR3: TGTGCCAGCAGCCTGACAGGGTTGGAGCCCCAGCATTTT.